This entry lists 10 T cell receptor beta chains sequenced from one sample in a study of beta chain features in type 1 diabetes. Expressed TCRB transcripts got sequenced, as all isolated RNA was reverse transcribed. TCRdb's copy holds only in-frame clones and misses some; the assay was immunoSEQ multiplex PCR. The repertoire includes 350,000 or so clones, about 19% of them detected once, and roughly 0.045% sits in the top ten. What was sequenced was naive CD4+ T cells from blood. The receptors derive from a woman under 30 in good health.

This clone showed up just a few times. V is TRBV4-1 and J is TRBJ2-4; D is possibly TRBD2 (5 bases). CDR3 length: 14 residues. From germline, CDR1 is MGHRA and CDR2 YSYEKL. Trimming took 4 bases from V and 2 from J, leaving 9 bases between them. CDR3 nucleotides: TGCGCCAGCAGCCGACTAAGAACCAAAAACATTCAGTACTTC. Translation gives CASSRLRTKNIQYF.

This rearrangement joins TRBV27 to TRBJ1-2; D is undetermined. This CDR3 comprises 14 residues. Germline CDR1 reads MNHEY; CDR2 reads SMNVEV (reference sequence). V shed 0 bases and J shed 6 bases, with 11 bases lying between them. The CDR3 DNA reads as TGTGCCAGCAGTTTATCTAGCGGAGGAGATGGCTACACCTTC. Translation gives CASSLSSGGDGYTF.

A word on this clone: In the same sample, other DNA sequences code for this CDR3. This chain uses TRBV9 with TRBJ2-5; maybe TRBD2 (5 bases). The V and J ends lost 2 bases and 5 bases respectively, with 10 bases between them. Looked up from germline, CDR1 is SGDLS and CDR2 is YYNGEE. The CDR3 has 13 residues. CDR3 in DNA: TGTGCCAGCAGCGTGGGTAGCGAGGAGACCCAGTACTTC. Encoded protein: CASSVGSEETQYF.

In the case of this clone: This specimen includes other DNA sequences encoding the same CDR3. V usage is TRBV9 and J usage is TRBJ2-1; 11 bases are a match to TRBD2. The V gene end was trimmed by 4 bases and the J gene end by 4 bases; junction bases not matched to a gene: 4. The CDR3 contains 15 residues. The germline V gene has CDR1 SGDLS and CDR2 YYNGEE. CDR3 sequence (DNA): TGTGCCAGCAGCCCTCGACTAGCGGGGTACAATGAGCAGTTCTTC. The encoded protein is CASSPRLAGYNEQFF.

CDR3 nucleotides: TGTGCCAGCAGCCGAGAAACAGGGGAGACCCAGTACTTC. Its protein product is CASSRETGETQYF. This chain connects TRBV2 to TRBJ2-5, with TRBD1 as a possible D gene (6 bases). The CDR3 sequence is 13 residues long. Germline V gives CDR1 SNHLY, CDR2 FYNNEI. V was pared by 6 bases and J by 5 bases, with 13 bases between.

This chain connects TRBV10-3 to TRBJ2-2; possible D gene TRBD2, 5 bases. Looked up from germline, CDR1 is ENHRY and CDR2 is SYGVKD. The CDR3 extends over 15 amino acids. V lost 10 bases to trimming and J lost 2 bases, with 17 bases between them. The CDR3 sequence is CATDAADANTGELFF. Written as DNA, the CDR3 is TGTGCCACCGATGCAGCGGACGCCAACACCGGGGAGCTGTTTTTT.

This clone was seen a handful of times. The chain is built from TRBV30 and TRBJ1-2; tentative D call: TRBD1 (5 bases). CDR3 size: 13 residues. Germline values: CDR1 GTSNPN, CDR2 SVGIG (reference sequence). Trimming shortened V by 7 bases and J by 2 bases, and 14 bases separated the two germline ends. DNA of the CDR3: TGTGCCTTGGCTCAGGGATCCAACTATGGCTACACCTTC. The encoded protein is CALAQGSNYGYTF.

This clone was seen more than once but under ten times. V usage is TRBV30 and J usage is TRBJ2-7; 8 positions agree with TRBD1. Trimming removed 4 bases from V and 4 bases from J; junction bases left unmatched: 3. Germline V gene lookup returns CDR1 GTSNPN and CDR2 SVGIG (reference sequence). CDR3 length equals 12 residues. The CDR3 loop reads CAWTRGRYEQYF. In DNA form, the CDR3 reads TGTGCCTGGACCAGGGGGCGATACGAGCAGTACTTC.

V and J are TRBV9 and TRBJ2-1; TRBD2 might be the D (6 bases). This CDR3 has 15 residues. Germline CDR1 reads SGDLS; CDR2 reads YYNGEE. V was pared by 0 bases and J by 8 bases, with 15 bases between. CDR3 in DNA: TGTGCCAGCAGCGTAGAGTCGTTCGGGGGAGATGAGCAGTTCTTC. Translation: CASSVESFGGDEQFF.

The rearrangement joins TRBV9 to TRBJ2-5; D unclear. Germline assignment: CDR1 SGDLS and CDR2 YYNGEE. The CDR3 runs to 13 residues. V was shortened by 0 bases and J by 4 bases, with 7 bases between the two germline ends. CDR3 in amino acids: CASSVAFGETQYF. The DNA for the CDR3 is TGTGCCAGCAGCGTAGCTTTCGGAGAGACCCAGTACTTC.